These 18 T cell receptor beta chains originate from one sample sequenced in a study of CD8+CD57+ T cells in acquired aplastic anemia. Profiling of TCR beta VDJ combinations and CDR3 sequences used genomic DNA as template. One entry per CDR3 protein results from TCRdb running MiXCR on the reads. Among 400,000 to 450,000 distinct CDR3 sequences listed, around 72% were seen once. Input material: sorted CD4+, CD8+, or CD8+CD57+ T cells (not recorded which) from PBMCs. The source of these receptors is a human donor in good health, serving as a control.

CDR3 region: CASSKGQGGFEAFF. In nucleotides, the CDR3 is TGTGCCAGTAGTAAAGGACAGGGGGGATTTGAAGCTTTCTTT. The chain employs TRBV19 and TRBJ1-1; 10 bases are a match to TRBD1. CDR1 is LNHDA and CDR2 is SQIVND in the germline V gene (reference sequence). The CDR3 covers 14 residues. Trimming at V came to 4 bases and at J to 7 bases, leaving 6 bases not matched to a gene.

This clonotype was seen at least ten times. This is likely a read error, given that the CDR3 carries no conserved phenylalanine or tryptophan at its end. The chain carries TRBV7-9 and TRBJ2-3; D remains ambiguous. The length of the CDR3 is 10 residues. The V end lost 8 bases, the J end lost 4 bases, and 4 bases lay between the germline ends. The germline gives CDR1 SEHNR, CDR2 FQNEAQ (reference sequence). CDR3 coding DNA: TGTGCCAGCCGCGCAGATACGCAGTATTAT. It encodes CASRADTQYY.

As concerns this clonotype: A read error may account for a junction end that differs from germline. This chain joins TRBV9 and TRBJ2-3; a weak D match, TRBD2 (5 bases). From germline, CDR1 is SGDLS and CDR2 YYNGEE. The CDR3 totals 16 residues. In DNA form, the CDR3 reads TGCGCCAGCAGCGTAATACAATTATCTAGCACACATACGCAGTATTTT. It yields the protein CASSVIQLSSTHTQYF.

The rearrangement uses TRBV7-2 and TRBJ2-7; 9 bases match TRBD2. Per germline, CDR1 SGHTA and CDR2 FQGNSA. The CDR3 covers 15 residues. J was trimmed by 6 bases and V by 5 bases; bases with no gene match: 11. The CDR3 is CASSLGPGLASEQYF. As DNA, the CDR3 is TGTGCCAGCAGCCTAGGCCCAGGACTAGCGTCCGAGCAGTACTTC.

The chain employs TRBV7-8 and TRBJ1-1; TRBD1 matches at 8 bases. The CDR3 covers 15 residues. V shed 3 bases and J 12 bases; nucleotides not matched to a gene: 15. Germline V gene lookup returns CDR1 SGHVS and CDR2 FQNEAQ. The CDR3 coding sequence is TGTGCCAGCAGCTTGGTTCCACCCGGGACAGGAGGCTCTTTCTTT. Amino acids: CASSLVPPGTGGSFF.

On this clonotype: One junction end does not reproduce the germline sequence, and a read error may be involved. The gene calls are TRBV12-3 or TRBV12-4 and TRBJ2-7; 7 bases are shared with TRBD1. The CDR3 extends over 15 amino acids. The CDR3, as DNA: TGCGCCAGCAGCCAACGGAAGACAGGGCTCGGCGAGCAGTACTTC. It specifies CASSQRKTGLGEQYF.

Note on this clonotype: A read error is likely, as this CDR3 ends without the conserved phenylalanine or tryptophan. The J gene is TRBJ1-2, the V gene TRBV29-1; no reliable D call. The germline V and J ends were trimmed by 4 bases and 4 bases, with 7 bases remaining between them. Germline loops: CDR1 SQVTM, CDR2 ANQGSEA. This CDR3 has 11 amino acids. In nucleotides, the CDR3 is TGCAGCGTTGGAGATAGCTATGGCTACACCCTC. Its translation is CSVGDSYGYTL.

The V gene is TRBV20-1, the J gene TRBJ2-7, with TRBD2 matching 8 bases. CDR1 DFQATT and CDR2 SNEGSKA come from the germline V gene (reference sequence). This CDR3 has 12 amino acids. V gave up 2 bases and J gave up 4 bases; unmatched junction bases: 1. This CDR3 reads CSARPGGYEQYF. In nucleotides, the CDR3 is TGCAGTGCTAGACCGGGGGGGTACGAGCAGTACTTC.

Many counts were recorded for this clonotype. The chain links TRBV24-1 to TRBJ1-2; D possibly corresponds to TRBD1 (6 bases). Trimming shortened V by 8 bases and J by 2 bases, and 14 bases separated the two germline ends. The germline V gene has CDR1 KGHDR and CDR2 SFDVKD. The CDR3 loop spans 14 amino acids. For the CDR3, the DNA is TGTGCCACCAAACCCGGGACAAGCAACTATGGCTACACCTTC. This gives the protein CATKPGTSNYGYTF.

The genes are TRBV7-9 and TRBJ2-3; D gene unclear. The length of the CDR3 is 12 residues. Between the trimmed V and J ends, which lost 5 bases and 4 bases, there was a span of 7 bases. CDR1 and CDR2 (germline): SEHNR, FQNEAQ (reference sequence). In DNA form, the CDR3 reads TGTGCCAGCAGCCCAGACCCAGATACGCAGTATTTT. Its translation is CASSPDPDTQYF.

This chain links TRBV20-1 with TRBJ2-3; D not resolved. Trimming removed 6 bases from V and 6 bases from J, with 22 bases in between. The CDR3 totals 15 residues. In germline, CDR1 is DFQATT, CDR2 SNEGSKA (reference sequence). DNA for the CDR3: TGCAGTGCCCCCCTCAGGTCGGCACCACGGGATACGCAGTATTTT. This codes for CSAPLRSAPRDTQYF.

This chain uses TRBV6-2 or TRBV6-3 with TRBJ2-7, with a tentative D call TRBD1 (6 bases). The CDR3 extends over 16 amino acids. CDR1 is MNHEY and CDR2 is SVGEGT in the germline V gene. V lost 6 bases and J 4 bases, leaving 22 bases between the germline ends. CDR3 in DNA: TGTGCCAGCAGCCACGACCCCAACAGGGACGTGTACGAGCAGTACTTC. Its translation: CASSHDPNRDVYEQYF.

To note about this clonotype: Without the conserved terminal phenylalanine or tryptophan, this CDR3 likely stems from a read error. It is unclear where the CDR3 begins or ends on the DNA, so no DNA is shown, and the CDR3 is as TCRdb lists it. This chain links TRBV10-3 with TRBJ1-2. The CDR3 spans 16 residues, counting both ends. Germline CDR1 ENHRY, CDR2 SYGVKD. The CDR3 is CAISEPDRNSRYTYSS.

V usage is TRBV20-1 and J usage is TRBJ2-4; 8 positions agree with TRBD2. J gave up 0 bases and V 3 bases, and 4 bases lay outside the gene matches. This CDR3 has 15 amino acids. Germline V gives CDR1 DFQATT, CDR2 SNEGSKA (reference sequence). The CDR3 sequence: CSASGGVLAKNIQYF. CDR3 in DNA: TGCAGTGCTAGCGGGGGGGTCCTAGCCAAAAACATTCAGTACTTC.

This clonotype was detected many times. This rearrangement joins TRBV7-2 to TRBJ2-7; D uncertain. Trimming pared 1 base from V and 6 bases from J, leaving 4 bases between. CDR3 size: 11 residues. CDR1 SGHTA and CDR2 FQGNSA come from the germline V gene. This CDR3 reads CASSLESEQYF. CDR3 coding DNA: TGTGCCAGCAGCTTAGAAAGCGAGCAGTACTTC. Full variable domain (missing parts from reference TRBV7-2 and TRBJ2-7): GAGVSQSPSNKVTEKGKDVELRCDPISGHTALYWYRQSLGQGLEFLIYFQGNSAPDKSGLPSDRFSAERTGGSVSTLTIQRTQQEDSAVYLCASSLESEQYFGPGTRLTVT.

This clonotype was seen many times. This chain links TRBV3-1 with TRBJ1-5; 7 bases line up with TRBD1. The CDR3 has 14 residues. Germline CDR1 LGHDT, CDR2 YNNKEL (reference sequence). The V and J ends lost 4 bases and 5 bases, in that order; junction bases with no gene match: 5. CDR3 nucleotide sequence: TGTGCCAGCAGCCCCTCCACAGGGGATCAGCCCCAGCATTTT. Its translation is CASSPSTGDQPQHF. Variable domain in full (rest from reference TRBV3-1 and TRBJ1-5): DTAVSQTPKYLVTQMGNDKSIKCEQNLGHDTMYWYKQDSKKFLKIMFSYNNKELIINETVPNRFSPKSPDKAHLNLHINSLELGDSAVYFCASSPSTGDQPQHFGDGTRLSIL.

V usage is TRBV5-1 and J usage is TRBJ2-3, with 7 bases that match TRBD1. CDR3 length: 13 amino acids. The ends lost 4 bases at V and 11 bases at J; junction bases unmatched: 10. Per the germline V gene, CDR1 is SGHRS and CDR2 is YFSETQ. Written as DNA, the CDR3 is TGCGCCAGCAGCCTCGGACAGGATGGGAAGCAGTATTTT. This gives the protein CASSLGQDGKQYF.

As to this clonotype: Germline and junction disagree at one end, which may indicate a read error. The rearrangement links TRBV7-2 to TRBJ1-5, with 9 positions matching TRBD1. Per germline, CDR1 SGHTA and CDR2 FQGNSA. The CDR3 covers 17 residues. CDR3: CACSLDSGTGGGQPQHF. CDR3 nucleotides: TGTGCCTGCAGCCTCGATTCCGGTACAGGGGGCGGTCAGCCCCAGCATTTT.